This T cell receptor beta chain comes out of a study of blood T cell repertoires in COVID-19. Study as a whole: Italy, Spain and the United States were the sources of the convalescent and acute COVID-19 samples.

TCRdb's table, derived via immunoSEQ multiplex PCR, lists solely in-frame clones and lacks some. The table lists 170,000 or so clones, over 70% of them singletons, with under 3.5% in the top ten. This clone was counted only a few times. Germline V CDR1 and CDR2: WNHNN, SYGVQD (reference sequence). The CDR3 length is 14 residues. V lost 0 bases and J lost 5, with 7 bases in between. The source is a woman in her sixties or seventies with acute or convalescent COVID-19. Source material: peripheral blood. The chain recombines TRBV10-1 with TRBJ2-2; D might be TRBD1 (5 bases). The CDR3: CASSESAGTGELFF. The CDR3 DNA follows: TGCGCCAGCAGTGAGTCGGCAGGGACCGGGGAGCTGTTTTTT.